This TCR beta chain was identified during a study of blood T cells in healthy people across ages. The study's findings and limits: CMV infection status of these donors was not known. A greater number of naive CD4+ cells and higher diversity distinguished long-lived donors from aged donors.

CDR3 length equals 18 residues. Trimming took off 5 bases at V and 0 bases at J, with 22 bases between the two ends. In germline, CDR1 is SGHRS, CDR2 YFSETQ. For the second PCR, which ran for about 7 to 11 cycles, a sample-barcoded 5' primer and a J-beta primer mix were used. MiXCR, run by TCRdb on the 5' RACE reads, gives a single entry per CDR3 protein. The repertoire holds about 1.1 million distinct CDR3 sequences, with less than 45% as singletons. With regard to this clonotype: Its target is not known.

The TCR originated in a man aged 18 to 35 in good health. This rearrangement joins TRBV5-1 to TRBJ2-3; perhaps TRBD2 as D (5 bases). Sample: blood. Written as DNA, the CDR3 is TGCGCCAGCAGACGAACCGCTGGGAGACAAATTAGCACAGATACGCAGTATTTT. Amino acids: CASRRTAGRQISTDTQYF. The entire variable domain, with the rest obtained from reference TRBV5-1 and TRBJ2-3, is as follows: KAGVTQTPRYLIKTRGQQVTLSCSPISGHRSVSWYQQTPGQGLQFLFEYFSETQRNKGNFPGRFSGRQFSNSRSEMNVSTLELGDSALYLCASRRTAGRQISTDTQYFGPGTRLTVL.